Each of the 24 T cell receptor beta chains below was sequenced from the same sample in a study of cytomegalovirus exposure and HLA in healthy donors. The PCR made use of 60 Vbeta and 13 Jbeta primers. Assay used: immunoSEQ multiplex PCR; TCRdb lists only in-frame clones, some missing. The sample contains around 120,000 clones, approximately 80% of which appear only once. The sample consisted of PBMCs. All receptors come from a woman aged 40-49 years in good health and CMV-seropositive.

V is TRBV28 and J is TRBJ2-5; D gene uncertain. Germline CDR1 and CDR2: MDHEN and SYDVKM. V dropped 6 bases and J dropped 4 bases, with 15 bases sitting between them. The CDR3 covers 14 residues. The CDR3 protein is CASSTSGSSETQYF. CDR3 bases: TGTGCCAGCAGCACCAGTGGTTCCTCAGAGACCCAGTACTTC.

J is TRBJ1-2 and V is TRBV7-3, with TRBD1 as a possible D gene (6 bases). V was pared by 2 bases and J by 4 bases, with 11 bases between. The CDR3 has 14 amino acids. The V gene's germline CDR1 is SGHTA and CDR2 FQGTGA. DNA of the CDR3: TGTGCCAGCAGCTTAGACAGGTTGGCCTATGGCTACACCTTC. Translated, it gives CASSLDRLAYGYTF.

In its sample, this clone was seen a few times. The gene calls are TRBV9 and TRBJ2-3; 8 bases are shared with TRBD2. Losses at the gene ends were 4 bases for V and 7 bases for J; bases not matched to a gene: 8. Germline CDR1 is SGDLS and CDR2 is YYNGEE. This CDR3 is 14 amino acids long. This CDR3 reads CASSPSGGPNTQYF. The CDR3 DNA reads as TGTGCCAGCAGCCCCAGCGGGGGACCCAATACGCAGTATTTT.

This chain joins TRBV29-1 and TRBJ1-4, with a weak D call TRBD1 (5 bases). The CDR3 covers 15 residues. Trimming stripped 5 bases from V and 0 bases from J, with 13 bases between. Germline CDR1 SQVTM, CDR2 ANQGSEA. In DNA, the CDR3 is TGCAGCGTTAGAAGGGGCCTTGCAACTAATGAAAAACTGTTTTTT. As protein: CSVRRGLATNEKLFF.

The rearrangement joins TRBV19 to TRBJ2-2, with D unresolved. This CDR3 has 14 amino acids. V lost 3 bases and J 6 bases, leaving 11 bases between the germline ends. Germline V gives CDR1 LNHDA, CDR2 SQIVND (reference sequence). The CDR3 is CASSIGLVPGELFF. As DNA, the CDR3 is TGTGCCAGTAGTATTGGTCTAGTCCCCGGGGAGCTGTTTTTT.

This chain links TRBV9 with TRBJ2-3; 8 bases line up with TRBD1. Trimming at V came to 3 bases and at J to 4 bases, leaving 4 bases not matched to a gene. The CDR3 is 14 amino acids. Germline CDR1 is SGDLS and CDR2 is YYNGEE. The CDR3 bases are TGTGCCAGCAGCGCACAACAGGGGGCAGATACGCAGTATTTT. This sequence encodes CASSAQQGADTQYF.

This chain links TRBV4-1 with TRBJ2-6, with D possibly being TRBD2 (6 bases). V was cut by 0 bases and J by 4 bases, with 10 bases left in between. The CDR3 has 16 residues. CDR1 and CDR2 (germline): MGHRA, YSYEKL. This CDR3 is CASSQDRGSGANVLTF. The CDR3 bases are TGCGCCAGCAGCCAAGATCGGGGGAGCGGGGCCAACGTCCTGACTTTC.

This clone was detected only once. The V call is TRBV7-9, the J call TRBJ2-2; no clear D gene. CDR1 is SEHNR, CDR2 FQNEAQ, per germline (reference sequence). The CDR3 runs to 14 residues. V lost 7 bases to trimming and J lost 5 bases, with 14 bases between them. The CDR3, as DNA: TGTGCCAGCACGCCCCGGCCGAGGACCGGGGAGCTGTTTTTT. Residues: CASTPRPRTGELFF. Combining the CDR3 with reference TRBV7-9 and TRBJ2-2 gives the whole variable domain DTGVSQNPRHKITKRGQNVTFRCDPISEHNRLYWYRQTLGQGPEFLTYFQNEAQLEKSRLLSDRFSAERPKGSFSTLEIQRTEQGDSAMYLCASTPRPRTGELFFGEGSRLTVL.

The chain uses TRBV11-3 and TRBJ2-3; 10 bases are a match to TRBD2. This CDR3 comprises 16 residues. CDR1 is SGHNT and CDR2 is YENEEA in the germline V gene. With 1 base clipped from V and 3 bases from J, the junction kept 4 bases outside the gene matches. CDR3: CASSLGLAGETDTQYF. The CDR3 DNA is TGTGCCAGCAGCTTAGGGCTAGCGGGGGAAACAGATACGCAGTATTTT.

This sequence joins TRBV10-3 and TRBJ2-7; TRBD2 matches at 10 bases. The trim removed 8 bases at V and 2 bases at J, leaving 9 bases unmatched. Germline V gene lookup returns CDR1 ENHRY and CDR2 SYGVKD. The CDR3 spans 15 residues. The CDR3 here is CAIGPTSGETYEQYF. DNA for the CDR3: TGTGCCATCGGTCCTACTAGCGGGGAAACCTACGAGCAGTACTTC.

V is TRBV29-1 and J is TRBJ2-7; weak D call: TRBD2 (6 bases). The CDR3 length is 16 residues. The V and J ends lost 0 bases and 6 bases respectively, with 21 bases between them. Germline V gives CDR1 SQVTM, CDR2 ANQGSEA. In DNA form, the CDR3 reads TGCAGCGTTGAAGAAAGTGGAGTAGCGGATCCCGGCGAGCAGTACTTC. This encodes CSVEESGVADPGEQYF.

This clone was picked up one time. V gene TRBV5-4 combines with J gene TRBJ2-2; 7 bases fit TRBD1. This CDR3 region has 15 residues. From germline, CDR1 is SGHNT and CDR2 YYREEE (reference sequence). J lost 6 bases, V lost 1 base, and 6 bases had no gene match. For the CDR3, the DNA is TGTGCCAGCAGCTTGTTGACAGGGACCGCCGGGGAGCTGTTTTTT. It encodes CASSLLTGTAGELFF. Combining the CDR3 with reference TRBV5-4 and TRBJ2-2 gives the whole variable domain ETGVTQSPTHLIKTRGQQVTLRCSSQSGHNTVSWYQQALGQGPQFIFQYYREEENGRGNFPPRFSGLQFPNYSSELNVNALELDDSALYLCASSLLTGTAGELFFGEGSRLTVL.

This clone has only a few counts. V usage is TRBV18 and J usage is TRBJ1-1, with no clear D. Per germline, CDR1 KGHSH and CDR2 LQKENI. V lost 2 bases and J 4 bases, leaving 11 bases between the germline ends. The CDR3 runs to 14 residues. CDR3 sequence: CASSPYLSFTEAFF. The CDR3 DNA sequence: TGTGCCAGCTCACCATATCTCAGTTTCACTGAAGCTTTCTTT.

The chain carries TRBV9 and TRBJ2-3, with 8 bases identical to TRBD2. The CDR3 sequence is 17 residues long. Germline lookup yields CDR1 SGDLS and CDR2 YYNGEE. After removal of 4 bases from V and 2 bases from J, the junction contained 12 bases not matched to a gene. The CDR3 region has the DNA TGTGCCAGCAGCATCCGGACTAGCCAACACGACACAGATACGCAGTATTTT. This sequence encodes CASSIRTSQHDTDTQYF. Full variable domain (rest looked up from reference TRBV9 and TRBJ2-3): DSGVTQTPKHLITATGQRVTLRCSPRSGDLSVYWYQQSLDQGLQFLIQYYNGEERAKGNILERFSAQQFPDLHSELNLSSLELGDSALYFCASSIRTSQHDTDTQYFGPGTRLTVL.

CDR3 nucleotide sequence: TGTGCCAGCACGGCGACTCGTACGTACGACACCGGGGAGCTGTTTTTT. Translating gives CASTATRTYDTGELFF. V usage is TRBV21-1 and J usage is TRBJ2-2; TRBD2, the table's D call, lacks a check against the DNA. TRBV21-1 is a documented pseudogene. This CDR3 contains 16 residues.

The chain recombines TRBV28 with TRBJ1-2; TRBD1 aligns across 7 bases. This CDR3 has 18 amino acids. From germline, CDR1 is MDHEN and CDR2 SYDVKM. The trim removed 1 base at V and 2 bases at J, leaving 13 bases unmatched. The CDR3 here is CASSLLGSTGPDNYGYTF. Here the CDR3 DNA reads TGTGCCAGCAGTTTATTGGGGTCGACAGGGCCCGACAACTATGGCTACACCTTC.

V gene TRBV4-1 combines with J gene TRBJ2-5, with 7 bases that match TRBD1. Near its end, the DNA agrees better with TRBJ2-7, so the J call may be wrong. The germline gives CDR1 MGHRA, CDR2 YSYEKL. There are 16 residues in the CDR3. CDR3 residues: CASSQAGTALVYEQYF. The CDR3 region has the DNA TGCGCCAGCAGCCAGGCCGGGACAGCTTTAGTCTACGAGCAGTACTTC.

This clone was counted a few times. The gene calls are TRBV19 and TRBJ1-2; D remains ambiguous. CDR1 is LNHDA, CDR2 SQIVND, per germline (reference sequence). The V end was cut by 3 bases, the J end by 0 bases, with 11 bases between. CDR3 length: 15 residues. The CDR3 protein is CASSISPGANYGYTF. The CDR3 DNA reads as TGTGCCAGTAGTATTTCGCCCGGGGCTAACTATGGCTACACCTTC.

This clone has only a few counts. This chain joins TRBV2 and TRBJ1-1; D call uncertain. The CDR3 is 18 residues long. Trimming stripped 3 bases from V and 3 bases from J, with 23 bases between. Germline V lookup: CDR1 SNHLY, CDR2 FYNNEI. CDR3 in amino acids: CASSDPIEAQLIYTEAFF. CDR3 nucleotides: TGTGCCAGCAGTGATCCCATCGAGGCCCAATTGATCTACACTGAAGCTTTCTTT.

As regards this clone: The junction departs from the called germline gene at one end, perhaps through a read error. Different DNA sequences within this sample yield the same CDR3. CDR3 loop: CASSGSGASGGTDTQYF. In DNA, the CDR3 is TGTGCTAGCAGCGGATCTGGGGCGTCGGGTGGCACAGATACGCAGTATTTT. The V call is TRBV9, the J call TRBJ2-3, with D tentatively TRBD1 or TRBD2 (5 bases each). CDR1 is SGDLS and CDR2 is YYNGEE in the germline V gene. The CDR3 contains 17 residues. Using reference TRBV9 and TRBJ2-3 for the parts outside the CDR3, the full variable domain is DSGVTQTPKHLITATGQRVTLRCSPRSGDLSVYWYQQSLDQGLQFLIQYYNGEERAKGNILERFSAQQFPDLHSELNLSSLELGDSALYFCASSGSGASGGTDTQYFGPGTRLTVL.

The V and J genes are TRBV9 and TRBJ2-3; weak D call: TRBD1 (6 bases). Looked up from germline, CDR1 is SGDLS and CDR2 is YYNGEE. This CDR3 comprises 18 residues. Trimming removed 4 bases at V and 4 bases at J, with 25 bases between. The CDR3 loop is CASSPQAADRLFSDTQYF. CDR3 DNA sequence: TGTGCCAGCAGCCCTCAGGCTGCTGACAGGTTGTTCTCAGATACGCAGTATTTT.

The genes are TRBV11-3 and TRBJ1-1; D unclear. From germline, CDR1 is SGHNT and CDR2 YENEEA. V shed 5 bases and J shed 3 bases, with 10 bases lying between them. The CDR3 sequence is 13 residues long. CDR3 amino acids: CASSQSGDTEAFF. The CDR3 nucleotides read TGTGCCAGCAGCCAGAGCGGGGACACTGAAGCTTTCTTT.

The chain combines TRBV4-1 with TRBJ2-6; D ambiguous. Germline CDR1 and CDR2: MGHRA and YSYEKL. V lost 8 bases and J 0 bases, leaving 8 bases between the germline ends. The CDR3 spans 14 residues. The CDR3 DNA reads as TGCGCCAGCCTGTCCAGCTCTGGGGCCAACGTCCTGACTTTC. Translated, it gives CASLSSSGANVLTF.

CDR3: CASSSGQGAGNEQFF. DNA of the CDR3: TGTGCCAGCAGCAGCGGACAGGGGGCTGGTAATGAGCAGTTCTTC. This chain uses TRBV11-3 with TRBJ2-1; 11 nucleotides match TRBD1. J was trimmed by 7 bases and V by 5 bases; bases with no gene match: 7. Germline assignment: CDR1 SGHNT and CDR2 YENEEA. There are 15 residues in the CDR3.